The text below deals with one TCR beta chain. This clonotype was detected many times. The target of this receptor is not known. Base qualities are not at hand, and no much larger clone is one base apart. This specimen comes from a study of regulatory T cells in long-lasting Graves disease (dated by TCRdb to about 2021). Turning to the overall study: Persistent Graves' disease was defined as persistently positive TSH receptor autoantibodies together with antithyroid drug treatment for over 5 years. A total of some 35 samples underwent TCR sequencing, from roughly 13 patients with persistent Graves' disease and some 20 patients with newly diagnosed Graves' disease. Patients with persistent Graves' disease were compared with patients with newly diagnosed Graves' disease using TCR sequencing and RNA sequencing of peripheral blood. The study was registered as a clinical trial and conducted in China. Antithyroid drugs had been taken for approximately 10 years on average by persistent Graves' disease patients in the clinical cohort. Paper-wide results and their limitations: A larger number of public clonotypes was shared among persistent patients (around 2,700) than among newly diagnosed patients (roughly 930). The authors acknowledged the small sample size as a limitation that may reduce accuracy. TRBV28, TRBJ1-2 and TRBJ2-5 were preferentially used in persistent disease, while TRBV20-1 and TRBJ2-1 were favored in newly diagnosed disease. Compared with newly diagnosed patients, patients with persistent Graves' disease had lower TCR Shannon entropy and fewer highly expanded clones, which suggests clonal expansion. Because the primary lesion, thyroid tissue, could not be accessed, the study looked at peripheral blood alone. Sequencing and analysis were limited to the TCR beta chain.

The library was obtained by multiplex PCR. Instrument used: Illumina HiSeq 4000. TCR beta libraries were built with iRepertoire HTBI primers and Arm-PCR amplification of CDR3 regions. Before sequencing, the PCR products went through gel purification. The study's processing was this. Gene usage analysis of CDR3 amino acid clonotypes relied on the roughly 60 TRBV and fewer than 15 TRBJ segments identified across samples. COPE and FqMerger were used to merge the filtered high-quality paired reads into contigs. Contigs were aligned with BLAST to IMGT TRBV, TRBD and TRBJ reference genes, and CDR3 was defined per IMGT. Any clonotype with a frequency above 0.1% was classified as a highly expanded clone. Shannon entropy served as the measure of repertoire diversity, while the Gini coefficient captured V-J evenness. Clonotypes shared by more than one individual were considered public. TCRdb trimmed the raw reads at Q25, called clones with MiXCR and kept productive beta chains. Rows are unified per CDR3 protein, each entry keeping the most common DNA and genes. Here the V and J calls rest on TCRdb's processing, not on the authors' analysis. Within this sample are around 500,000 distinct CDR3 sequences, with around 21% of them counted one time only. The ten top clones hold approximately 7.8% of the sample.

According to the study, the label for this sample's time point signals: persistent/refractory GD, antithyroid drugs over 5 years with positive TRAb. RNA was extracted from PBMCs in TRIzol for both TCR sequencing and RNA sequencing. Graves' disease was diagnosed according to American Thyroid Association guidelines. Patients for the study were recruited at an endocrinology department in Xi'an, China. Each patient gave approximately 9 milliliters of peripheral blood, collected in an EDTA anticoagulant tube. Ficoll Paque Plus density gradient separation was used to isolate PBMCs, and no further T cell sorting was done. RNA quality was checked with an Agilent 2100 Bioanalyzer and agarose gel, and concentration with a NanoDrop 2000. The trim is 5 bases for V and 4 bases for J, with a gap of 12 bases between the germline ends. Including the terminal cysteine and phenylalanine, the CDR3 comprises 14 residues. Only the CDR3 part of the read is kept: 42 bases, read in frame from the first base.

The sample was peripheral blood mononuclear cells (PBMCs), taken when the disease was refractory, from a patient treated with antithyroid drugs. The clonotype was recovered from a female donor with Graves disease. The rearrangement joined TRBV12-3 or TRBV12-4 to TRBJ1-5; TRBD1 is a weak D gene call, 6 bases matching. The CDR3 protein: CASSPDRINQPQHF. The DNA is TGTGCCAGCAGTCCCGACAGGATTAATCAGCCCCAGCATTTT.